This TCR beta chain was profiled in a study of cytomegalovirus exposure and HLA in healthy donors. For the study at large: Of around 400 genotyped donors, about 81% grouped in the Caucasian-associated ancestry cluster.

The PCR ran on 60 Vbeta and 13 Jbeta primers. Repertoires were generated with immunoSEQ multiplex PCR, while TCRdb's copy carries only in-frame clones and drops some. The table has about 240,000 clones, 80% to 90% seen once. The V and J ends lost 0 bases and 6 bases, in that order; junction bases with no gene match: 11. The CDR3 totals 16 residues. From germline, CDR1 is SGHRS and CDR2 YFSETQ. A remark on this clone: Its target is not known.

Study observations and caveats: TCR beta V segments were, for the most part, productive about 87% or about 30% of the time in an earlier analysis.

V usage is TRBV5-1 and J usage is TRBJ2-7; 8 nucleotides match TRBD2. The sequencing sample was made of PBMCs. This clonotype was obtained from a girl aged 2-10 years in good health and CMV-seronegative. CDR3 DNA sequence: TGCGCCAGCAGCTTGGGGCCCGGGGGGGTTTACGGCGAGCAGTACTTC. This encodes CASSLGPGGVYGEQYF.